This TCR beta chain was captured by sequencing in a study of OX40 agonist ivuxolimab in advanced cancers. Study overall: Three patients showed partial responses: one hepatocellular carcinoma and two cutaneous melanoma cases.

Clones were sequenced by immunoSEQ multiplex PCR, and TCRdb holds only the in-frame ones, with some missing. Of 70,000 or so clones in the sample, around 80% were seen once. Trimming at V came to 10 bases and at J to 1 base, leaving 3 bases not matched to a gene. This CDR3 is 12 amino acids long. Germline assignment: CDR1 MNHNY and CDR2 SVGAGI (reference sequence). This chain connects TRBV6-6 to TRBJ1-2, with 7 bases lining up with TRBD1. This material consisted of CD4+ or CD8+ T cells sorted from blood, taken in a trial of the OX40 agonist ivuxolimab. The sequence was obtained from an adult with an advanced solid tumor such as melanoma, head and neck, liver or kidney cancer. CDR3 residues: CAIDRVNYGYTF. The CDR3 DNA follows: TGTGCCATCGACAGGGTTAACTATGGCTACACCTTC.